The source of this T cell receptor beta chain is a study of CD8 T cells in ankylosing spondylitis. TCRdb recomputed calls from the 5' RACE reads with MiXCR, one row per CDR3 protein. Altogether 130,000 or so distinct CDR3 sequences are present, about a sixth being singletons, with the ten largest covering 30% to 35%. The CDR3 extends over 12 amino acids. Germline V CDR1 and CDR2: SGDLS, YYNGEE. Trimming stripped 5 bases from V and 2 bases from J, with 7 bases between. The sample holds many counts of this clonotype. Antigen specificity is unknown. Study observations and caveats: What appeared characteristic of ankylosing spondylitis blood was a TCR beta motif of under 10 highly homologous variants.

Material for sequencing was blood, either unsorted or a sorted T cell fraction (not recorded which). The sequence was collected from a male donor with ankylosing spondylitis. The chain has TRBV9 and TRBJ2-5; D unresolved. The CDR3 reads CASSPGQETQYF. In DNA form, the CDR3 reads TGTGCCAGCAGTCCAGGTCAAGAGACCCAGTACTTC.